This T cell receptor (beta chain) was captured in a study of OX40 agonist ivuxolimab in advanced cancers. Overall study context: Patients enrolled in dose escalation were diagnosed with hepatocellular carcinoma, melanoma, renal cell or head and neck cancer.

Systemic immunosuppression or a history of autoimmune disease excluded patients. Germline V CDR1 and CDR2: MNHNY, SVGAGI (reference sequence). CDR3 length: 14 residues. Trimming left V 5 bases short and J 6 bases short, with 15 bases between. Produced via immunoSEQ multiplex PCR; TCRdb's table is partial and in-frame only. Among over 55,000 clones listed, 65% to 85% were seen once. The source was CD4+ or CD8+ T cells sorted from blood, collected in a trial of the OX40 agonist ivuxolimab. The TCR was taken from an adult with an advanced solid tumor such as melanoma, head and neck, liver or kidney cancer. This rearrangement joins TRBV6-6 to TRBJ2-3; D is tentatively TRBD1 or TRBD2 (6 bases each). CDR3 sequence (DNA): TGTGCCAGCAGTCTCGGGCAGGGGAGGGATACGCAGTATTTT. The encoded protein is CASSLGQGRDTQYF.